Listed below are T cell receptor beta chains from one sample, sequenced in a study of patients and donors after allogeneic stem cell transplantation. TCRdb analysed the RT-PCR reads with MiXCR anew, one entry per CDR3 protein. Among about 4,200 distinct CDR3 sequences, 16% were seen once, and the ten largest hold more than 70%. Sequencing was performed on blood, either unsorted or a sorted T cell fraction (not recorded which). The origin of the receptors is a human donor who was either an allogeneic HSCT recipient or a stem cell or donor lymphocyte infusion donor (not recorded which). It is not recorded whose cells these are; they may come from a transplant donor. CDR3s include the opening cysteine and the closing phenylalanine or tryptophan. A D gene is named only where the DNA matches it firmly. Clone sizes are given selectively: once, few, many, or a class where the clone is expanded.

CDR3 protein	CDR3 DNA	J gene	D gene	V gene	clone size
CASSPGETQYF	TGTGCCAGCAGCCCCGGGGAGACCCAGTACTTC	TRBJ2-5	-	TRBV6-6	-
CAAKGLQGQAHEAFF	TGTGCCGCCAAGGGTTTACAGGGTCAGGCACATGAAGCTTTCTTT	TRBJ1-1	-	TRBV10-3	few
CASSPPLTGELFF	TGTGCCAGCAGTCCTCCCTTGACCGGGGAGCTGTTTTTT	TRBJ2-2	-	TRBV6-6	-
CASSYDRRLNSPLHF	TGTGCCAGCAGTTACGACAGGCGTCTTAATTCACCCCTCCACTTT	TRBJ1-6	-	TRBV6-5	few
CASTHVGGGGNTIYF	TGTGCCAGCACCCATGTGGGTGGGGGAGGAAACACCATATATTTT	TRBJ1-3	-	TRBV12-3/TRBV12-4	-
CATSRGGLGADTQYF	TGTGCCACCAGCAGAGGAGGGCTGGGGGCAGATACGCAGTATTTT	TRBJ2-3	-	TRBV15	few
CASSYGSLNEKLFF	TGTGCCAGCAGTTACGGAAGCCTCAATGAAAAACTGTTTTTT	TRBJ1-4	-	TRBV6-2/TRBV6-3	many
CASSESGTREQYF	TGCGCCAGCAGTGAGTCTGGGACGCGAGAGCAGTACTTC	TRBJ2-7	-	TRBV10-1	few
CASSPQGANTEAFF	TGTGCCAGCAGCCCGCAGGGGGCAAACACTGAAGCTTTCTTT	TRBJ1-1	TRBD1	TRBV7-9	many
CASSPRNRDTEAFF	TGTGCCAGCAGCCCCCGGAACAGGGACACTGAAGCTTTCTTT	TRBJ1-1	-	TRBV9	many
CASSYGPYGYTF	TGTGCCAGCAGCTACGGACCCTATGGCTACACCTTC	TRBJ1-2	-	TRBV7-9	few
CATTHGAEAFF	TGTGCCACTACCCACGGCGCTGAAGCTTTCTTT	TRBJ1-1	-	TRBV6-5	many
CASSRTAQNTGELFF	TGTGCCAGCAGTCGGACAGCGCAGAACACCGGGGAGCTGTTTTTT	TRBJ2-2	-	TRBV7-9	-
CASRATGARTGELFF	TGTGCCAGCAGGGCTACAGGGGCGCGCACCGGGGAGCTGTTTTTT	TRBJ2-2	TRBD1	TRBV9	-
CASSLTGANTDTQYF	TGCGCCAGCAGCTTGACGGGGGCGAACACAGATACGCAGTATTTT	TRBJ2-3	-	TRBV5-1	many
CASSLSSGQPQETQYF	TGTGCTAGCAGCTTATCGTCGGGACAGCCACAAGAGACCCAGTACTTC	TRBJ2-5	TRBD1	TRBV7-7	-
CASSGGAGASSYEQYF	TGTGCCAGCAGCGGGGGAGCGGGGGCGAGCTCCTACGAGCAGTACTTC	TRBJ2-7	TRBD2	TRBV5-6	many
CASSPGGTTNYGYTF	TGTGCCAGCTCACCCGGAGGGACCACTAACTATGGCTACACCTTC	TRBJ1-2	-	TRBV18	few
CASSLESRGTSPLHF	TGCGCCAGCAGCTTGGAGAGCAGGGGAACCTCACCCCTCCACTTT	TRBJ1-6	-	TRBV5-1	many
CASSIRTGALYGYTF	TGTGCCAGCTCAATTCGGACAGGGGCTCTCTATGGCTACACCTTC	TRBJ1-2	TRBD1	TRBV18	medium-sized
CASSKKGRVTDTQYF	TGTGCCAGTAGTAAGAAAGGCAGGGTCACAGATACGCAGTATTTT	TRBJ2-3	-	TRBV19	many
CASSQVTGVNTEAFF	TGTGCCAGCAGCCAAGTGACAGGGGTGAACACTGAAGCTTTCTTT	TRBJ1-1	TRBD1	TRBV3-1	medium-sized
CASSLFRQGTYGYTF	TGTGCCAGCAGTTTATTTCGACAGGGAACCTATGGCTACACCTTC	TRBJ1-2	TRBD1	TRBV28	-
CASSPRAGNQPQHF	TGTGCCAGCTCACCACGTGCCGGCAATCAGCCCCAGCATTTT	TRBJ1-5	-	TRBV18	-
CASSLVSSSKGGAFF	TGTGCCAGCAGCTTGGTTAGTTCCTCCAAGGGGGGAGCTTTCTTT	TRBJ1-1	-	TRBV5-5	few
CASSHSGVDTQYF	TGCGCCAGCAGCCATTCGGGTGTGGATACGCAGTATTTT	TRBJ2-3	-	TRBV4-1	-
CSARDQVNWQPQHF	TGCAGTGCTAGAGATCAGGTCAACTGGCAGCCCCAGCATTTT	TRBJ1-5	-	TRBV20-1	-
CASAARTSGRGNEQFF	TGTGCCTCAGCAGCTCGGACTAGCGGGAGAGGGAATGAGCAGTTCTTC	TRBJ2-1	TRBD2	TRBV4-2	few
CASRGRREAFF	TGTGCCAGCAGGGGGAGACGGGAAGCTTTCTTT	TRBJ1-1	-	TRBV13	-
CASSVDGDVGNEQFF	TGTGCCAGCAGCGTAGACGGGGATGTTGGCAATGAGCAGTTCTTC	TRBJ2-1	-	TRBV9	-
CASSQLRYNEQFF	TGTGCCAGCAGTCAGCTACGCTACAATGAGCAGTTCTTC	TRBJ2-1	-	TRBV12-3/TRBV12-4	few
CASGPGETQYF	TGTGCCAGCGGTCCGGGGGAGACCCAGTACTTC	TRBJ2-5	-	TRBV9	-